This TCR beta chain originates from a study of response to subunit inactivated influenza vaccine listed by TCRdb under 2018. Regarding the study in general: Deep quantitative T cell receptor repertoire profiling was used in the study to track responses to a trivalent subunit inactivated influenza vaccine.

This clonotype appeared a few times. No antigen is known for it. Base qualities are not provided; no much larger clone lies one nucleotide away. Overall results and qualifications from the work: It was suggested by the authors that each seasonal influenza vaccination may recruit only a limited number of new T cells.

The method behind the library was RT-PCR. Sequencing used an Illumina HiSeq 2500. Through fastp at Q25 and MiXCR, TCRdb rebuilt clones from the public reads, retaining in-frame beta chains. Each entry merges the rows of one CDR3 protein and shows their most common DNA and genes. The sample data list 590,000 or so distinct CDR3 sequences, and around 15% of these were observed just once. The ten top clones hold roughly 7.6% of the sample. The CDR3 spans 13 residues, from the cysteine through the phenylalanine. Only the CDR3 DNA stays, 39 bases, in frame from base 1. According to the germline V gene, CDR1 reads ENHRY and CDR2 reads SYGVKD. A distance of 11 bases separates the germline ends of V and J, which lose 8 bases and 3 bases respectively.

This clonotype was sampled from a man aged 50 to 59 who received an inactivated influenza vaccine. Donor details come from another sample of the same person, matched by shared clones. The chain uses TRBV10-3 and TRBJ1-5; a weak D assignment points to TRBD1 (5 bases agree). Specimen: PBMCs from blood, collected about 14 days before vaccination. The CDR3 is CAISARDNQPQHF. The nucleotides are TGTGCCATCTCTGCCAGGGACAATCAGCCCCAGCATTTT.